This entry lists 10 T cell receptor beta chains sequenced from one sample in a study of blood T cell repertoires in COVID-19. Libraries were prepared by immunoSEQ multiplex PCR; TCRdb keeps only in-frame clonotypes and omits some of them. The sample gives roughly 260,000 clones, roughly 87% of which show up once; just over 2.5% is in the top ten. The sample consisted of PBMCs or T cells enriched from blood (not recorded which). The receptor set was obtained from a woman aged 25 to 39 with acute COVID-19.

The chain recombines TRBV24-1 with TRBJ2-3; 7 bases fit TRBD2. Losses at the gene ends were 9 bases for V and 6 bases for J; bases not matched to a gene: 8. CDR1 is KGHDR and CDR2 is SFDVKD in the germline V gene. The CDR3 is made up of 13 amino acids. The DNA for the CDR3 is TGTGCCACCGGCGAGCGGGGTGGGGATACGCAGTATTTT. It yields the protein CATGERGGDTQYF.

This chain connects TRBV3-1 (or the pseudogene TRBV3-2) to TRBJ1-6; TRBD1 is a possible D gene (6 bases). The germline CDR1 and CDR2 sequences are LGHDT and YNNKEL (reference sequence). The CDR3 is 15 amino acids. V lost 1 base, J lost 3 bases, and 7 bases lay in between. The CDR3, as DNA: TGTGCCAGCAGCCAAGCGACAGGCTATAATTCACCCCTCCACTTT. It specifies CASSQATGYNSPLHF.

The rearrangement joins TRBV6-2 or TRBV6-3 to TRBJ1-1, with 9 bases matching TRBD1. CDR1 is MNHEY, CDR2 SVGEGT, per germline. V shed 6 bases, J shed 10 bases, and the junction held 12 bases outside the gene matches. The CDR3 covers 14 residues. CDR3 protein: CASSLTGGEYGAFF. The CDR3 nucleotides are TGTGCCAGCAGCTTAACAGGGGGCGAGTACGGAGCTTTCTTT.

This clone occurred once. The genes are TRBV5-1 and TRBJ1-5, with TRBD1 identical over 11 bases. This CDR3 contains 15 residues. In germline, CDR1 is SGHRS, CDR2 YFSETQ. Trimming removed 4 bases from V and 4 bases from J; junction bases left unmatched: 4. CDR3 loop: CASSEGQGGNQPQHF. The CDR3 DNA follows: TGCGCCAGCAGCGAGGGACAGGGGGGGAATCAGCCCCAGCATTTT.

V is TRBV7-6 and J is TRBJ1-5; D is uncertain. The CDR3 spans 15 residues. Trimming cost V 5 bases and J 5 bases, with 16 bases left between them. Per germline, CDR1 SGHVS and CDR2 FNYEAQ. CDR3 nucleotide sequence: TGTGCCAGCAGCCACAATTCTGGGGAGTATCAGCCCCAGCATTTT. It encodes CASSHNSGEYQPQHF.

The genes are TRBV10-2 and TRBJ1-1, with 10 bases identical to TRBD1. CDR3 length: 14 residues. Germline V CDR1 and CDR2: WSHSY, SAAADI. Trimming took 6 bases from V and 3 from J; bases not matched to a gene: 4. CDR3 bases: TGCGCCAGCAGCGAAGACAGGGGGCACACTGAAGCTTTCTTT. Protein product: CASSEDRGHTEAFF.

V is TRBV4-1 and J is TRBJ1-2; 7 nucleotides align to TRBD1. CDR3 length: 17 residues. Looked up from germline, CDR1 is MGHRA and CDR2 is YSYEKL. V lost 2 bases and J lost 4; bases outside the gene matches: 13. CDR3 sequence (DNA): TGCGCCAGCAGCCAACAAGAGGGGGTACAGGGGAGCTATGGCTACACCTTC. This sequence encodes CASSQQEGVQGSYGYTF.

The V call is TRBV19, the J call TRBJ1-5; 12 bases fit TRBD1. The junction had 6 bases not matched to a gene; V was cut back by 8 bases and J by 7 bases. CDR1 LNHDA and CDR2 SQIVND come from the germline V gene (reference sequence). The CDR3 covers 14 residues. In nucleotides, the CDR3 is TGTGCCAGTGGGACAGGGGGCGATGGGCAGCCCCAGCATTTT. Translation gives CASGTGGDGQPQHF.

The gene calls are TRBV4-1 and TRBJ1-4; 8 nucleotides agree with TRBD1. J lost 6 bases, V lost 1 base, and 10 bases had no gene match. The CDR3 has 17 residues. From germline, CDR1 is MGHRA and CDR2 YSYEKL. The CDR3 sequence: CASSQALLTGAHEKLFF. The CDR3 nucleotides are TGCGCCAGCAGCCAAGCACTATTGACAGGGGCGCATGAAAAACTGTTTTTT.

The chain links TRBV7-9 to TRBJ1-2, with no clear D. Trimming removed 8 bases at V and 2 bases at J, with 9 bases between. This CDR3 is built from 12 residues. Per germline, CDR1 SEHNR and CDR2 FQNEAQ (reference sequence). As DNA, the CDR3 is TGTGCCAGCGGACTTGCAAACTATGGCTACACCTTC. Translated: CASGLANYGYTF.